Sequencing of this TCR beta chain was carried out in a study of read filtering for tumor transcriptome and immune sequencing. In the study overall: The cohort had over 16 men and approximately 14 women aged roughly 45 to 90, mean roughly 65 years. General study points: Compared with RNA-seq, IR-seq gave much higher clonotype depth and reliability.

Molecular barcoded adaptors covering alpha/delta and beta/gamma chains were used on approximately 400 ng RNA. TCRdb re-analysed the reads in MiXCR, keeping a single row per CDR3 protein. This table holds about 28,000 distinct CDR3 sequences, around 14% found once. This CDR3 is 15 amino acids long. The V and J ends lost 5 bases and 9 bases respectively, with 23 bases between them. The V gene's germline CDR1 is DFQATT and CDR2 SNEGSKA (reference sequence). This clonotype has a count of ten or more. Antigen specificity is unknown. The sequence was obtained from a donor at least 40 years old with multiple myeloma. The chain recombines TRBV20-1 with TRBJ2-1; D is perhaps TRBD2 (5 bases). Sequenced sample: a population of CD138-negative cells sorted from bone marrow. The CDR3 protein is CSARPHVGGSVEQFF. The CDR3 nucleotides read TGCAGTGCTCGCCCACACGTAGGTGGGAGCGTTGAGCAGTTCTTC.